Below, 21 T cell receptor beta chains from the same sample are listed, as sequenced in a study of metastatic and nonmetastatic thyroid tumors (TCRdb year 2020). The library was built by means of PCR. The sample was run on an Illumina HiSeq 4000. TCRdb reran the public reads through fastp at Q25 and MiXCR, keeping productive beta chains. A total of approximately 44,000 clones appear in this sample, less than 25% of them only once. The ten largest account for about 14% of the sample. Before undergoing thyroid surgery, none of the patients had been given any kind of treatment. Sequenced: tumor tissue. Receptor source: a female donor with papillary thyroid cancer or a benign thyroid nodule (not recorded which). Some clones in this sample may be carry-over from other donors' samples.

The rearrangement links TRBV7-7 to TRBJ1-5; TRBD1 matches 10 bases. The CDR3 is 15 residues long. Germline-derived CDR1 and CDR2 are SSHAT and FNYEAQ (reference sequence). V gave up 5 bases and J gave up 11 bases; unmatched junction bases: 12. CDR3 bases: TGTGCCAGCAGCGAAGGACAGGGGGTAGAAGAGACCCAGCATTTT. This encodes CASSEGQGVEETQHF.

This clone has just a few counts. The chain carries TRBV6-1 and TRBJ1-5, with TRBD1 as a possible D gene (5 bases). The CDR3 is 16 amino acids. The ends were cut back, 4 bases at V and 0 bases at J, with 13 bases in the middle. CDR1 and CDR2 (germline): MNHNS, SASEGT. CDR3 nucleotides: TGTGCCAGCAGTGGGACCGGGGGTTATAGCAATCAGCCCCAGCATTTT. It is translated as CASSGTGGYSNQPQHF.

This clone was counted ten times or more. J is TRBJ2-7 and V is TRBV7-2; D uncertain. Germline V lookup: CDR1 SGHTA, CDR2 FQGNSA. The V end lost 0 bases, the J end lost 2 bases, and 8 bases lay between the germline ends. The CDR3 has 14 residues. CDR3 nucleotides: TGTGCCAGCAGCTTAGCGGGGTCCCCCTACGAGCAGTACTTC. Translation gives CASSLAGSPYEQYF.

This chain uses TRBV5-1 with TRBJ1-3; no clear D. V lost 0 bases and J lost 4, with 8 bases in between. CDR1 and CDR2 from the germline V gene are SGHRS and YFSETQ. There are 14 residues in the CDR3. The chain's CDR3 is CASSLDAPGNTIYF. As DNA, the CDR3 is TGCGCCAGCAGCTTGGATGCCCCCGGAAACACCATATATTTT.

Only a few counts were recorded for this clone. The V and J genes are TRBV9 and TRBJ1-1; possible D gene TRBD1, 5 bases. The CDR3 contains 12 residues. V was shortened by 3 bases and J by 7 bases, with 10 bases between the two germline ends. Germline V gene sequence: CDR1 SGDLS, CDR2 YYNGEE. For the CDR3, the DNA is TGTGCCAGCAGCGCGGACACGCGTGAAGCTTTCTTT. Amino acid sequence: CASSADTREAFF.

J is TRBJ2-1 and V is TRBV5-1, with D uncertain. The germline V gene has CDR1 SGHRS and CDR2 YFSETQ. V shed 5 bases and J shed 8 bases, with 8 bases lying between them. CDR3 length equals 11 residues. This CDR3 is CASRTDYEQFF. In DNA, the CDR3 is TGCGCCAGCAGGACGGATTATGAGCAGTTCTTC.

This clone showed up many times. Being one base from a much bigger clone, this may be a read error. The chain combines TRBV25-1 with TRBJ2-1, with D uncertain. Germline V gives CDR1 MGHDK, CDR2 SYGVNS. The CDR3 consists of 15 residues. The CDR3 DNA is TGTGCCAGCAGTCCCATTGGCAGGCCATACAGTGAGCAGTTCTTC. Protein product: CASSPIGRPYSEQFF.

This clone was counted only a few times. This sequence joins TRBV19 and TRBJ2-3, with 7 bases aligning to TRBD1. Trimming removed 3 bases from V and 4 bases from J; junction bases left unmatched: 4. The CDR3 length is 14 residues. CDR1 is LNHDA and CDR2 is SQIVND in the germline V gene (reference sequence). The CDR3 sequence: CASSIGQGADTQYF. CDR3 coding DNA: TGTGCCAGTAGTATCGGGCAGGGGGCAGATACGCAGTATTTT.

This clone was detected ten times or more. The CDR3 DNA is TGTGCCAGCTCACCATATGGGACGGGTAATGAAAAACTGTTTTTT. It encodes CASSPYGTGNEKLFF. The chain links TRBV18 to TRBJ1-4; D might be TRBD1 (5 bases). This CDR3 contains 15 residues. Germline V lookup: CDR1 KGHSH, CDR2 LQKENI. The ends were cut back, 2 bases at V and 4 bases at J, with 11 bases in the middle.

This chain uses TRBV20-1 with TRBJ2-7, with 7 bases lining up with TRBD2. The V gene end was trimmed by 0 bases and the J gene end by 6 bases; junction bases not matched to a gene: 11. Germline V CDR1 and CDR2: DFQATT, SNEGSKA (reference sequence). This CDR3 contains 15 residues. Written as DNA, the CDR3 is TGCAGTGCTAGAGATCAGAGACTAGCTCGTTCCGAGCAGTACTTC. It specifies CSARDQRLARSEQYF.

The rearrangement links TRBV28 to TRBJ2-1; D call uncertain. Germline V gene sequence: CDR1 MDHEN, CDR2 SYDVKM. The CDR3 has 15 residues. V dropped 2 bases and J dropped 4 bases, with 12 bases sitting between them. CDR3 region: CASSLRPQPYNEQFF. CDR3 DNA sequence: TGTGCCAGCAGTTTAAGGCCCCAGCCGTACAATGAGCAGTTCTTC.

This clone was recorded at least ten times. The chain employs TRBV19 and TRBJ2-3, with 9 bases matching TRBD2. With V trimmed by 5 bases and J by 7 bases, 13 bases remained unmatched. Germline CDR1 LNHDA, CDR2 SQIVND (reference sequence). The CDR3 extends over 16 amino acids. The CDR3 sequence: CASSPLRGGARHTQYF. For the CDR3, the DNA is TGTGCCAGTAGTCCCTTGCGCGGGGGGGCACGACATACGCAGTATTTT.

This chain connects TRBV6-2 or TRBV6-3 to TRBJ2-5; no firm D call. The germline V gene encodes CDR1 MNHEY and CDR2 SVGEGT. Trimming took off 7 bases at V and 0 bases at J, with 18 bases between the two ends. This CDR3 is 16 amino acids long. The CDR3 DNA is TGTGCCAGCACCCCGCGTGGCGGACCAAACCAAGAGACCCAGTACTTC. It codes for CASTPRGGPNQETQYF.

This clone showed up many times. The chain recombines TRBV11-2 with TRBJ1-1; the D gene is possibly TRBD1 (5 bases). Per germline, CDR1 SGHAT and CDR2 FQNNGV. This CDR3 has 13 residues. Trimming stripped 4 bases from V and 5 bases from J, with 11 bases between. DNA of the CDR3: TGTGCCAGCAGCTCGGGGGTTTGGACTGAAGCTTTCTTT. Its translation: CASSSGVWTEAFF.

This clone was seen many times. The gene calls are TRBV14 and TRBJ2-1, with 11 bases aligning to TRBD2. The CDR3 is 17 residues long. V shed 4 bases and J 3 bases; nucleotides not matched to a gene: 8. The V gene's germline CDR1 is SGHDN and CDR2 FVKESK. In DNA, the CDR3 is TGTGCCAGCAGCCTAGGGACTAGCGGAGTCCACTACAATGAGCAGTTCTTC. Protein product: CASSLGTSGVHYNEQFF.

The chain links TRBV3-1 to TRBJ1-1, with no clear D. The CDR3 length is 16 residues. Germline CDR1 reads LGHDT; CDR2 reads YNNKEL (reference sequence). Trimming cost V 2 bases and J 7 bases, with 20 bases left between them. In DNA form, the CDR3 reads TGTGCCAGCAGCCAATTCCCCTTAGGATGGGGAAATGAAGCTTTCTTT. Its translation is CASSQFPLGWGNEAFF.

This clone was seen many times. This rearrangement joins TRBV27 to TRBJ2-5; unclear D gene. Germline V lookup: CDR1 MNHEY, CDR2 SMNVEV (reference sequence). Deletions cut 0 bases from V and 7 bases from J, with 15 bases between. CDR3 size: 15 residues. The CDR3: CASSLSWADPWTQYF. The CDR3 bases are TGTGCCAGCAGTTTATCGTGGGCAGATCCTTGGACCCAGTACTTC.

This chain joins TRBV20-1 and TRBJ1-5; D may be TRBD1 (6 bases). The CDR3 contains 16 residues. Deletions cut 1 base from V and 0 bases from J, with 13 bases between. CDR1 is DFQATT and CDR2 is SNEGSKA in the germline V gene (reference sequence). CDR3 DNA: TGCAGTGCTAGAGTGGGCGGGACACTTAGCAATCAGCCCCAGCATTTT. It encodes CSARVGGTLSNQPQHF.

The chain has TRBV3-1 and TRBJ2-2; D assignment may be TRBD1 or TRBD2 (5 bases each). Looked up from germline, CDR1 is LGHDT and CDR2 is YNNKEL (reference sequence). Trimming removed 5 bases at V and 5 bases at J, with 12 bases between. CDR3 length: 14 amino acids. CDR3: CASSNEGKTGELFF. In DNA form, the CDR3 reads TGTGCCAGCAGCAACGAGGGGAAAACCGGGGAGCTGTTTTTT.

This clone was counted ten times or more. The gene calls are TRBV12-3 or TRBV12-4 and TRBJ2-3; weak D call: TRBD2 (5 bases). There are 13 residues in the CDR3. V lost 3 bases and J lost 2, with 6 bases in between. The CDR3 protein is CASSFDYTDTQYF. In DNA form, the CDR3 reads TGTGCCAGCAGTTTTGACTACACAGATACGCAGTATTTT.

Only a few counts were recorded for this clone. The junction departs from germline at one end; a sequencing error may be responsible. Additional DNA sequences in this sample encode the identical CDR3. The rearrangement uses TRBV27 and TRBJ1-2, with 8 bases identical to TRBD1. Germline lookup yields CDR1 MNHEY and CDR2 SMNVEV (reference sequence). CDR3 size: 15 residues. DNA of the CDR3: TGTGCCAGCAGTTTAGGACAGGGACCTAACTATGGCTACACCTTT. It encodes CASSLGQGPNYGYTF.